This T cell receptor (beta chain) is drawn from a study of T cells expressing NK-cell markers. Findings of the study overall: In a group of several donors, dominant NKG2C+ clonotypes represented 1.0-7.0% of CD8+ T cells.

Libraries used 5'RACE template switching adding universal primer site and UMIs. TCRdb re-called the 5' RACE reads and gives one entry per CDR3 protein, without DNA. The clone table shows about 15,000 distinct CDR3 sequences, with the ten largest holding just under 60%. The CDR3 loop spans 14 amino acids. Germline V gene data show CDR1 as MNHNS and CDR2 as SASEGT. For this clonotype: The antigen remains undetermined.

This sequence was found in a man aged 18-70 years in good health. The source material was blood T cells: a sorted CD56 or NKG2C T cell subset, CD4+ or CD8+ T cells, or bulk PBMC T cells (not recorded which). This chain connects TRBV6-1 to TRBJ2-2; TCRdb's assignment of TRBD1 cannot be checked, as there is no DNA. The CDR3 is CASSSGRSTGELFF.